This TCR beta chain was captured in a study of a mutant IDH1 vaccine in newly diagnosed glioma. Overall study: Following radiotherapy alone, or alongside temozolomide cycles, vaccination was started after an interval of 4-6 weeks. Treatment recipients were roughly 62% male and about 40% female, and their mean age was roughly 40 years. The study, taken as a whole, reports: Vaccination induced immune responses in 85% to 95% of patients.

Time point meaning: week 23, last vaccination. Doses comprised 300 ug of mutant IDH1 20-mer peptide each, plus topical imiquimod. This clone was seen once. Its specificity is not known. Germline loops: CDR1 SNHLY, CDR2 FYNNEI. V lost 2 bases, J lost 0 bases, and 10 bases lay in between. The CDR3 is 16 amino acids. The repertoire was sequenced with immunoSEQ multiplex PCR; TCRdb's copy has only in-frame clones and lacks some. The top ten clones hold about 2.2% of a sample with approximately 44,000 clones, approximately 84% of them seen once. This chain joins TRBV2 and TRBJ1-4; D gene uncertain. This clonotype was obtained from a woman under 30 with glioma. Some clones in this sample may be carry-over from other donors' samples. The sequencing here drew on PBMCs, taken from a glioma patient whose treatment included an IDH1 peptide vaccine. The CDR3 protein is CASSERKTSTNEKLFF. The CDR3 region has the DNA TGTGCCAGCAGTGAAAGGAAGACGTCAACTAATGAAAAACTGTTTTTT. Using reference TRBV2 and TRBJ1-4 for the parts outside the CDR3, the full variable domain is EPEVTQTPSHQVTQMGQEVILRCVPISNHLYFYWYRQILGQKVEFLVSFYNNEISEKSEIFDDQFSVERPDGSNFTLKIRSTKLEDSAMYFCASSERKTSTNEKLFFGSGTQLSVL.